This passage covers 10 T cell receptor beta chains from one sample sequenced in a study of CD8 T cells in acute hepatitis C reinfection. The time point was: naive CD8 control sorted from an acute-time-point sample. Clones were sequenced by immunoSEQ multiplex PCR, and TCRdb holds only the in-frame ones, with some missing. The repertoire holds 30,000 to 45,000 clones, 80% to 90% seen once, with over 9.5% in the top ten. The sequenced material came from naive CD8+ T cells from PBMCs. These receptors were taken from a young woman who spontaneously cleared hepatitis C infection.

The chain uses TRBV6-6 and TRBJ1-1; 9 bases align to TRBD1. This CDR3 has 14 residues. V trimming: 6 bases; J trimming: 11 bases; junction bases outside the gene matches: 13. Per germline, CDR1 MNHNY and CDR2 SVGAGI (reference sequence). In nucleotides, the CDR3 is TGTGCCAGCAGCCAGGACAGGGGCCTGGTGGGGGCTTTCTTT. Its translation is CASSQDRGLVGAFF.

This clone came up once. The rearrangement joins TRBV4-1 to TRBJ2-1; 14 nucleotides match TRBD2. The CDR3 contains 17 residues. With 3 bases clipped from V and 2 bases from J, the junction kept 3 bases outside the gene matches. Germline CDR1 reads MGHRA; CDR2 reads YSYEKL. The CDR3 sequence: CASSQTSGRVTYNEQFF. The CDR3 DNA is TGCGCCAGCAGCCAGACTAGCGGGAGGGTTACCTACAATGAGCAGTTCTTC.

This chain uses TRBV27 with TRBJ1-1, with 11 bases matching TRBD1. Trimming removed 1 base from V and 5 bases from J; junction bases left unmatched: 3. From germline, CDR1 is MNHEY and CDR2 SMNVEV (reference sequence). The CDR3 contains 15 residues. The CDR3 protein is CASSLLGDRGTEAFF. CDR3 sequence (DNA): TGTGCCAGCAGTTTATTAGGGGACAGGGGGACTGAAGCTTTCTTT.

The chain couples TRBV9 to TRBJ2-3, with 9 bases aligning to TRBD2. The V and J ends lost 1 base and 0 bases, in that order; junction bases with no gene match: 3. The CDR3 consists of 16 residues. The germline V gene encodes CDR1 SGDLS and CDR2 YYNGEE. The CDR3 sequence: CASSVPTSGSTDTQYF. CDR3 coding DNA: TGTGCCAGCAGCGTACCTACTAGCGGGAGCACAGATACGCAGTATTTT.

This chain uses TRBV6-5 with TRBJ2-1; 8 bases line up with TRBD2. The CDR3 contains 13 residues. Germline V gives CDR1 MNHEY, CDR2 SVGAGI. V lost 3 bases and J lost 14; bases outside the gene matches: 9. The CDR3 DNA sequence: TGTGCCAGCAGTTATCGCCGGGAGGGCCCTGAGTTCTTC. This translates into CASSYRREGPEFF.

The chain has TRBV11-1 and TRBJ1-1, with D unresolved. Trimming shortened V by 2 bases and J by 2 bases, and 12 bases separated the two germline ends. From germline, CDR1 is SGHAT and CDR2 FQDESV (reference sequence). This CDR3 is built from 15 residues. In DNA, the CDR3 is TGTGCCAGCAGCTTAAGTACCGGAGGAAACACTGAAGCTTTCTTT. It codes for CASSLSTGGNTEAFF.

The chain employs TRBV6-1 and TRBJ2-7, with D possibly matching TRBD1 (6 bases). V was clipped by 3 bases and J by 2 bases, with 14 bases between them. Per the germline V gene, CDR1 is MNHNS and CDR2 is SASEGT. This CDR3 is built from 15 residues. The CDR3 DNA sequence: TGTGCCAGCAGTGAGAGTCCAGGGGCCCCCTACGAGCAGTACTTC. Its translation: CASSESPGAPYEQYF.

This clone was picked up one time. The chain uses TRBV6-5 and TRBJ1-2; D remains ambiguous. The CDR3 consists of 11 residues. CDR1 and CDR2 (germline): MNHEY, SVGAGI. The germline V and J ends were trimmed by 6 bases and 6 bases, with 8 bases remaining between them. The CDR3 DNA reads TGTGCCAGCAGAGAGAATGATGGCTACACCTTC. Translated, it gives CASRENDGYTF.

The chain's CDR3 is CASSLWARTTYEQYF. The CDR3 DNA is TGTGCCAGCAGTTTATGGGCCAGAACCACCTACGAGCAGTACTTC. The rearrangement joins TRBV27 to TRBJ2-7; D unresolved. V shed 1 base and J shed 2 bases, with 12 bases lying between them. Germline-derived CDR1 and CDR2 are MNHEY and SMNVEV (reference sequence). The CDR3 is 15 amino acids.

The chain uses TRBV13 and TRBJ2-5, with D unclear. The CDR3 length is 13 residues. Germline lookup yields CDR1 PRHDT and CDR2 FYEKMQ (reference sequence). V was trimmed by 0 bases and J by 1 base, leaving 3 bases between them. CDR3 bases: TGTGCCAGCAGCTTAGGGACCCAAGAGACCCAGTACTTC. Translating it yields CASSLGTQETQYF.